The 22 T cell receptor beta chains below come from one sample, sequenced in a study of cytomegalovirus exposure and HLA in healthy donors. Only in-frame clones appear in the TCRdb table, and some are missing; sequencing was by immunoSEQ multiplex PCR. The sample has approximately 300,000 clones; about nine tenths are singletons. The sample comprised PBMCs. These receptors were obtained from a woman aged 18-29 years in good health and CMV-seronegative.

This chain connects TRBV28 to TRBJ1-2, with a weak D call TRBD1 (6 bases). V was clipped by 6 bases and J by 8 bases, with 13 bases between them. The CDR3 is 12 residues long. Looked up from germline, CDR1 is MDHEN and CDR2 is SYDVKM. CDR3 protein: CASSLAGAGYTF. The CDR3 nucleotides read TGTGCCAGCAGCCTCGCGGGGGCAGGCTACACCTTC.

This rearrangement joins TRBV7-9 to TRBJ2-1; the match to TRBD1 covers 7 bases. J lost 7 bases, V lost 2 bases, and 11 bases had no gene match. This CDR3 contains 16 residues. CDR1 is SEHNR, CDR2 FQNEAQ, per germline (reference sequence). The CDR3 bases are TGTGCCAGCAGCTTAACCCGAGACAGGGCAAGGAATGAGCAGTTCTTC. This codes for CASSLTRDRARNEQFF.

The chain uses TRBV9 and TRBJ2-5; 8 positions match TRBD2. Losses at the gene ends were 0 bases for V and 2 bases for J; bases not matched to a gene: 6. Looked up from germline, CDR1 is SGDLS and CDR2 is YYNGEE. The CDR3 totals 16 residues. CDR3 DNA sequence: TGTGCCAGCAGCGTAGCGGCGGGAGGACTACAAGAGACCCAGTACTTC. Its translation: CASSVAAGGLQETQYF.

This clone has only one observation. V is TRBV4-2 and J is TRBJ2-1, with 7 bases that match TRBD2. Germline CDR1 reads LGHNA; CDR2 reads YNFKEQ. This CDR3 is 17 amino acids long. V lost 0 bases to trimming and J lost 6 bases; unmatched junction nucleotides: 11. This CDR3 is CASSQEGWRGGSNEQFF. For the CDR3, the DNA is TGTGCCAGCAGCCAAGAAGGTTGGCGGGGAGGGTCCAATGAGCAGTTCTTC.

The V gene is TRBV29-1, the J gene TRBJ2-1; 12 nucleotides agree with TRBD2. Germline CDR1 SQVTM, CDR2 ANQGSEA. The J segment lost 5 bases and the V segment lost 6 bases, leaving 5 bases of the junction unmatched. The CDR3 consists of 14 residues. CDR3 sequence reads: CSVQGLAGHNEQFF. The CDR3 nucleotides are TGCAGCGTCCAAGGACTAGCGGGACACAATGAGCAGTTCTTC.

The J gene is TRBJ1-2, the V gene TRBV29-1; D uncertain. The CDR3 is 12 residues long. V was pared by 5 bases and J by 5 bases, with 12 bases between. Germline V gives CDR1 SQVTM, CDR2 ANQGSEA. This CDR3 reads CSVRLEAYGYTF. The CDR3 coding sequence is TGCAGCGTTAGACTGGAGGCTTATGGCTACACCTTC.

The CDR3 nucleotides are TGTGCCAGCAGCCGAGGGACTAGCGAACGACCCTCCTACAATGAGCAGTTCTTC. It translates to CASSRGTSERPSYNEQFF. The chain uses TRBV14 and TRBJ2-1; 10 bases map to TRBD2. V lost 4 bases and J lost 0; bases outside the gene matches: 9. Per the germline V gene, CDR1 is SGHDN and CDR2 is FVKESK. The CDR3 is made up of 18 amino acids.

CDR3: CAWSVPNGEQYF. The CDR3 DNA follows: TGTGCCTGGAGTGTCCCAAACGGCGAGCAGTACTTC. The rearrangement uses TRBV30 and TRBJ2-7; D is unclear. The V end was cut by 0 bases, the J end by 6 bases, with 9 bases between. The CDR3 has 12 amino acids. Per the germline V gene, CDR1 is GTSNPN and CDR2 is SVGIG (reference sequence).

The V gene is TRBV5-1, the J gene TRBJ2-5, with TRBD2 matching over 11 bases. V gave up 7 bases and J gave up 2 bases; unmatched junction bases: 7. This CDR3 is built from 15 residues. Germline V gene data show CDR1 as SGHRS and CDR2 as YFSETQ. CDR3 amino acids: CASGPGTSGQETQYF. The CDR3 DNA sequence: TGCGCCAGCGGCCCAGGGACTAGCGGACAAGAGACCCAGTACTTC.

V and J are TRBV4-3 and TRBJ2-7, with D tentatively TRBD2 (6 bases). The CDR3 length is 16 residues. Looked up from germline, CDR1 is LGHNA and CDR2 is YSLEER. Trimming cost V 0 bases and J 4 bases, with 16 bases left between them. CDR3 DNA: TGCGCCAGCAGCCAAGATACGGGGGAGCGCCAATACGAGCAGTACTTC. Protein product: CASSQDTGERQYEQYF.

This rearrangement joins TRBV25-1 to TRBJ1-4; 9 nucleotides line up with TRBD1. The V gene end was trimmed by 6 bases and the J gene end by 0 bases; junction bases not matched to a gene: 11. The CDR3 length is 18 residues. In germline, CDR1 is MGHDK, CDR2 SYGVNS. The CDR3 nucleotides read TGTGCCAGCAGCTCCGGGGACAGGGCTTTAACAACTAATGAAAAACTGTTTTTT. Its translation is CASSSGDRALTTNEKLFF.

The chain employs TRBV28 and TRBJ2-7, with D possibly being TRBD1 (6 bases). Trimming stripped 1 base from V and 2 bases from J, with 15 bases between. Germline values: CDR1 MDHEN, CDR2 SYDVKM. The CDR3 covers 16 residues. The chain's CDR3 is CASSLYQDRAAYEQYF. For the CDR3, the DNA is TGTGCCAGCAGTTTATATCAGGACAGAGCAGCCTACGAGCAGTACTTC.

The V call is TRBV9, the J call TRBJ2-3, with D uncertain. With 0 bases removed from V and 8 bases from J, the gap between germline ends came to 10 bases. The CDR3 contains 13 residues. Germline V gene data show CDR1 as SGDLS and CDR2 as YYNGEE. As DNA, the CDR3 is TGTGCCAGCAGCGTAGATATAGGAGTTACGCAGTATTTT. It encodes CASSVDIGVTQYF. Full variable domain (remainder filled in from reference TRBV9 and TRBJ2-3): DSGVTQTPKHLITATGQRVTLRCSPRSGDLSVYWYQQSLDQGLQFLIQYYNGEERAKGNILERFSAQQFPDLHSELNLSSLELGDSALYFCASSVDIGVTQYFGPGTRLTVL.

This sequence joins TRBV19 and TRBJ1-4; 11 nucleotides agree with TRBD1. The CDR3 runs to 16 residues. Germline V lookup: CDR1 LNHDA, CDR2 SQIVND (reference sequence). The V segment lost 10 bases and the J segment 2 bases; nucleotides outside the gene matches: 9. The CDR3 region has the DNA TGTGCCACCGGGACAGGGGGTAGAGCGACTAATGAAAAACTGTTTTTT. Translated: CATGTGGRATNEKLFF.

CDR3 coding DNA: TGCAGCGTCTCACTGAGACAGGACGTAGACACTGAAGCTTTCTTT. Translated: CSVSLRQDVDTEAFF. The genes are TRBV29-1 and TRBJ1-1; D might be TRBD1 (6 bases). V was clipped by 6 bases and J by 3 bases, with 20 bases between them. The germline CDR1 and CDR2 sequences are SQVTM and ANQGSEA. The CDR3 has 15 amino acids.

The V and J genes are TRBV2 and TRBJ2-3; D gene uncertain. The germline V gene encodes CDR1 SNHLY and CDR2 FYNNEI. Trimming shortened V by 6 bases and J by 1 base, and 5 bases separated the two germline ends. This CDR3 comprises 12 residues. The CDR3 region has the DNA TGTGCCAGCAGGTTCGGCACAGATACGCAGTATTTT. Translation: CASRFGTDTQYF.

This clone came up a few times. Within the sample, other DNA sequences also encode this same CDR3. V gene TRBV9 combines with J gene TRBJ2-2, with a weak D call TRBD1 (5 bases). V was shortened by 0 bases and J by 5 bases, with 8 bases between the two germline ends. The CDR3 consists of 14 residues. The germline V gene has CDR1 SGDLS and CDR2 YYNGEE. CDR3 amino acids: CASSVGGGTGELFF. The CDR3 DNA follows: TGTGCCAGCAGCGTAGGGGGCGGTACCGGGGAGCTGTTTTTT.

The CDR3 DNA reads TGTGCCAGCAGTGGGGAGGGCGGCTCTAACTATGGCTACACCTTC. Protein product: CASSGEGGSNYGYTF. The V and J genes are TRBV2 and TRBJ1-2; D gene uncertain. This CDR3 contains 15 residues. CDR1 is SNHLY and CDR2 is FYNNEI in the germline V gene. The germline V and J ends were trimmed by 4 bases and 0 bases, with 12 bases remaining between them.

V gene TRBV6-5 combines with J gene TRBJ1-2, with 7 nucleotides matching TRBD1. This CDR3 contains 15 residues. Looked up from germline, CDR1 is MNHEY and CDR2 is SVGAGI. The J segment lost 0 bases and the V segment lost 6 bases, leaving 7 bases of the junction unmatched. CDR3 DNA: TGTGCCAGCAGCCTCACAGGGGCAGCTAACTATGGCTACACCTTC. As protein: CASSLTGAANYGYTF.

This clone was seen just once. The chain couples TRBV4-1 to TRBJ1-1, with TRBD1 matching over 7 bases. The V and J ends lost 0 bases and 3 bases, in that order; junction bases with no gene match: 4. The germline CDR1 and CDR2 sequences are MGHRA and YSYEKL. The CDR3 totals 15 residues. The CDR3 here is CASSQEAGGYTEAFF. The CDR3 region has the DNA TGCGCCAGCAGCCAAGAAGCAGGGGGGTACACTGAAGCTTTCTTT.

The V call is TRBV5-1, the J call TRBJ1-4, with TRBD1 identical over 7 bases. In germline, CDR1 is SGHRS, CDR2 YFSETQ. The CDR3 contains 15 residues. V shed 5 bases and J 1 base; nucleotides not matched to a gene: 5. The CDR3 is CASRERGLTNEKLFF. Here the CDR3 DNA reads TGCGCCAGCAGAGAAAGGGGGCTAACTAATGAAAAACTGTTTTTT.

This chain links TRBV27 with TRBJ2-2; D remains ambiguous. Between the trimmed V and J ends, which lost 2 bases and 1 base, there was a span of 11 bases. The CDR3 is made up of 16 amino acids. Germline V gene lookup returns CDR1 MNHEY and CDR2 SMNVEV (reference sequence). The CDR3 DNA is TGTGCCAGCAGTTTACGGGTGCCGGGGAACACCGGGGAGCTGTTTTTT. Amino acids: CASSLRVPGNTGELFF.